The 4 T cell receptor beta chains in this list originate from one sample, sequenced in a study of tumor-infiltrating lymphocytes in glioblastoma multiforme. TCR beta libraries were built from RNA through three nested multiplex PCR rounds using modified ARM-PCR. Using its own MiXCR run on the multiplex PCR reads, TCRdb lists one record per CDR3 protein. The profile shows 15,000 or so distinct CDR3 sequences, about 69% of them singletons. Sequenced input: brain tumor tissue. The receptor set was obtained from a male donor with glioblastoma.

The chain employs TRBV11-1 and TRBJ2-7; 10 nucleotides match TRBD2. Trimming cost V 4 bases and J 7 bases; bases outside gene matches: 7. Germline V lookup: CDR1 SGHAT, CDR2 FQDESV (reference sequence). The CDR3 has 14 residues. This chain's CDR3 is CASSSRTSGHEQYF. The DNA for the CDR3 is TGTGCCAGCAGCTCAAGGACTAGCGGTCATGAGCAGTACTTC.

This chain joins TRBV20-1 and TRBJ2-1, with D possibly matching TRBD2 (5 bases). In germline, CDR1 is DFQATT, CDR2 SNEGSKA (reference sequence). The V and J ends lost 0 bases and 4 bases respectively, with 10 bases between them. CDR3 length equals 14 residues. The CDR3 region is CSARDSREYNEQFF. The CDR3 coding sequence is TGCAGTGCTAGAGACTCCCGGGAATACAATGAGCAGTTCTTC.

A word on this clonotype: At one end, the junction sequence differs from germline, possibly due to a read error. The J gene is TRBJ2-5, the V gene TRBV11-3; D ambiguous. The CDR3 totals 16 residues. From germline, CDR1 is SGHNT and CDR2 YENEEA. CDR3 protein: CPSSLGPTPDQETQYF. The CDR3 nucleotides are TGTCCCAGCAGCTTAGGACCCACCCCTGATCAAGAGACCCAGTACTTC.

Details on this clonotype: This could be a read error, since a much larger clone is one nucleotide away. This rearrangement joins TRBV12-3 or TRBV12-4 to TRBJ2-5, with D perhaps assigned TRBD1 or TRBD2 (6 bases each). This CDR3 spans 12 amino acids. V was trimmed by 7 bases and J by 6 bases, leaving 12 bases between them. In DNA form, the CDR3 reads TGTGCCAGCAACTTAGGGGGGAAGACCCAGTACTTC. It is translated as CASNLGGKTQYF.